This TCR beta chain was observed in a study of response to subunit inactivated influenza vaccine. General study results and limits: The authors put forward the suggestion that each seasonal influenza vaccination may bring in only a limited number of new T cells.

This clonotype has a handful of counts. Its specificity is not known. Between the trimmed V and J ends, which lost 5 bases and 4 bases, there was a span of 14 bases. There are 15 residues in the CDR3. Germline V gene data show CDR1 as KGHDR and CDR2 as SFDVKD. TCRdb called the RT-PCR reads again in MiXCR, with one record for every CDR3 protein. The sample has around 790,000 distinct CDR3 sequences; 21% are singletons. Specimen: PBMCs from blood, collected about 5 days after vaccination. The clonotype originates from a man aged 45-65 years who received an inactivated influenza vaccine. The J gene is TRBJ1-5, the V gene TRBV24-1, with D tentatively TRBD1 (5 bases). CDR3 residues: CATSAGRRANQPQHF. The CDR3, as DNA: TGTGCCACCAGTGCGGGACGGCGGGCTAATCAGCCCCAGCATTTT.